The entry that follows covers one T cell receptor (beta chain) sequence. TCRdb keeps only in-frame clones here, not all; method: immunoSEQ multiplex PCR. The table has 80,000 to 130,000 clones, 90% to 95% seen once. This record belongs to a study of siplizumab effects on memory and regulatory T cells. The CDR3 runs to 13 residues. Germline values: CDR1 SGHVS, CDR2 FNYEAQ. The V and J ends lost 4 bases and 1 base respectively, with 6 bases between them. Input material: Tregs sorted from blood. This chain joins TRBV7-6 and TRBJ2-3; a possible D gene is TRBD2 (6 bases). The sequence came from a human donor in good health. The CDR3 DNA is TGTGCCAGCAGCTCTAGCGGCACAGATACGCAGTATTTT. This encodes CASSSSGTDTQYF.